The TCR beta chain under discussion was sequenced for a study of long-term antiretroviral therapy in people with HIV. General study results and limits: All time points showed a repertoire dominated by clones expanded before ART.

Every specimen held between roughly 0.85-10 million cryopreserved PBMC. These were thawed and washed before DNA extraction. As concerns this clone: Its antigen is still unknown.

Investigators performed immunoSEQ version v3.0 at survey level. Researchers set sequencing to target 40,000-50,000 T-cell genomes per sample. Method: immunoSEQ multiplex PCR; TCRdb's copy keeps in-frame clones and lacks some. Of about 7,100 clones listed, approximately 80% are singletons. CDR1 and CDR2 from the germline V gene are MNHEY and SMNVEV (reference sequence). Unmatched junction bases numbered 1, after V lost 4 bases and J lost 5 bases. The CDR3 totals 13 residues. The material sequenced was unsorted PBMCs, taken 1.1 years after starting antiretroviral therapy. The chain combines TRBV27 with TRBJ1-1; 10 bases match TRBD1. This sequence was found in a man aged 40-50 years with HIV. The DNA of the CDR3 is TGTGCCAGCAGTTGGACAGGGGGAACTGAAGCTTTCTTT. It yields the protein CASSWTGGTEAFF.